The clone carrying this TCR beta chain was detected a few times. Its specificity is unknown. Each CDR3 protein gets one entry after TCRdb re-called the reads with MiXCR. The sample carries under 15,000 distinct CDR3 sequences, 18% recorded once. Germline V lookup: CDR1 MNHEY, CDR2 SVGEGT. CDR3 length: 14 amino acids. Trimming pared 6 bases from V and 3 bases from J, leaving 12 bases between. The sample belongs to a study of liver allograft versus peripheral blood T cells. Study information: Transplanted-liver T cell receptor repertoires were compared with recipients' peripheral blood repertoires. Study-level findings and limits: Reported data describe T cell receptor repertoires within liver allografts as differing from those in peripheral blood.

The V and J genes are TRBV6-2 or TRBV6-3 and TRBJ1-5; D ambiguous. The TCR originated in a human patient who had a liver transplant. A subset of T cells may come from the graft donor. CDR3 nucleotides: TGTGCCAGCAGCTCCTGGCGGGACAATCAGCCCCAGCATTTT. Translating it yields CASSSWRDNQPQHF.